The clone carrying this TCR beta chain was recorded at least ten times. TCRdb re-derived calls from the RT-PCR reads in MiXCR, one entry per CDR3 protein. Seen here are roughly 780,000 distinct CDR3 sequences, roughly 18% observed once, and the top ten hold about a tenth. The V end was cut by 0 bases, the J end by 2 bases, with 15 bases between. The CDR3 is 16 amino acids. The germline CDR1 and CDR2 sequences are SGHRS and YFSETQ. This specimen belongs to a study of response to subunit inactivated influenza vaccine. This chain connects TRBV5-1 to TRBJ2-7; possible D gene TRBD1, 5 bases. This TCR derives from a man between 50 and 59 years old who received an inactivated influenza vaccine. The starting material was PBMCs from blood, obtained roughly 5 days after vaccination. CDR3 nucleotides: TGCGCCAGCAGCTTGGCCTTTCAGGGATCCGCCTACGAGCAGTACTTC. As protein: CASSLAFQGSAYEQYF.